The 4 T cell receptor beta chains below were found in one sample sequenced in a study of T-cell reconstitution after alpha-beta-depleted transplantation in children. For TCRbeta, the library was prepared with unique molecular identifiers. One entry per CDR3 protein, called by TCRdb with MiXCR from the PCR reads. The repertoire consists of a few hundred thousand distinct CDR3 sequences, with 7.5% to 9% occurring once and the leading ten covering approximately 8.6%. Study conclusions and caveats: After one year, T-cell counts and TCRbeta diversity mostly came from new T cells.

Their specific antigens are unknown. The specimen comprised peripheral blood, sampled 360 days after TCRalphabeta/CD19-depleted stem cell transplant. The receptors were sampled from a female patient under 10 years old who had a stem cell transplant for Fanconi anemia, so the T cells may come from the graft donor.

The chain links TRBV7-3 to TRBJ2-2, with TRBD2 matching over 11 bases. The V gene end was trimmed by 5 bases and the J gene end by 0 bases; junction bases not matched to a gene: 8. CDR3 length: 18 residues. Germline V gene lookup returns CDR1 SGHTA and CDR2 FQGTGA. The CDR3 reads CASSAVLAGDSNTGELFF. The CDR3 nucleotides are TGTGCCAGCAGCGCGGTACTAGCGGGAGATTCGAACACCGGGGAGCTGTTTTTT.

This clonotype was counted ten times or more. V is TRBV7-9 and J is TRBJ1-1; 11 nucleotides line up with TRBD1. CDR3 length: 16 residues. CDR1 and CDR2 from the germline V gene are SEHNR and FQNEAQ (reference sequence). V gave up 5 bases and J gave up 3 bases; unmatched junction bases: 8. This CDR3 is CASSPWTGGVDTEAFF. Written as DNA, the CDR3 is TGTGCCAGCAGCCCTTGGACAGGGGGCGTGGACACTGAAGCTTTCTTT.

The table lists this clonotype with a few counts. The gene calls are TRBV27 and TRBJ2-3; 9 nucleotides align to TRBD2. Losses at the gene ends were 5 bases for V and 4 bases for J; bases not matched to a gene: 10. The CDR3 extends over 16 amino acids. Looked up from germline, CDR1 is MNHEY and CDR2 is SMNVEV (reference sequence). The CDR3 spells CASSPESGRISDTQYF. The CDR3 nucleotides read TGTGCCAGCAGTCCCGAAAGCGGGAGGATCTCAGATACGCAGTATTTT.

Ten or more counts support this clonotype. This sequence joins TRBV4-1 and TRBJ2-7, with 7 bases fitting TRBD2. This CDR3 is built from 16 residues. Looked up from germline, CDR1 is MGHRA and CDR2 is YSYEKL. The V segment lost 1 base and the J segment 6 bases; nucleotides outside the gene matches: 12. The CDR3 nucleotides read TGCGCCAGCAGCCAAGGCGGCGGGAGTTTAGTTGGCGAGCAGTACTTC. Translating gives CASSQGGGSLVGEQYF.